This paragraph reports one T cell receptor (beta chain). The ends were cut back, 8 bases at V and 1 base at J, with 17 bases in the middle. CDR3 length equals 15 residues. In germline, CDR1 is SEHNR, CDR2 FQNEAQ (reference sequence). The sample comes from a study of blood T cell repertoires in COVID-19. About the study: Spain, Italy and the United States supplied samples that represented acute and convalescent COVID-19.

The data were produced by immunoSEQ multiplex PCR, yet TCRdb's version contains in-frame clones alone and is incomplete. The table shows about 670,000 clones, with 75% to 90% occurring only once. The material sequenced was peripheral blood. This clonotype was obtained from a woman under 30 with acute or convalescent COVID-19. The chain is built from TRBV7-9 and TRBJ1-1; D gene ambiguous. The CDR3, as DNA: TGTGCCAGCTCGCCCGGGGTCGTCTCGAACACTGAAGCTTTCTTT. Translation gives CASSPGVVSNTEAFF.